The subject of this entry is one T cell receptor (beta chain). Its antigen is still unknown. It has no much larger one-base neighbor in the sample; base qualities were not kept. The library was produced with the immunoSEQ multiplex PCR assay. For the multiplex PCR, a mixture combining 60 forward primers for TCR Vbeta segments and 13 reverse primers for TCR Jbeta segments was used. Amplification of the CDR3 region of rearranged TCR beta genes was performed with a multiplex PCR assay on genomic DNA. The amplified TCR beta libraries were sequenced on the Illumina HiSeq System as 87-base-pair reads. The original methods were these. A later analysis counted about 82 million unique TCR beta chains across the 690 or so repertoires, and around 12 million of these chains were shared by at least two donors. Raw reads were error-corrected and collapsed into unique sequences by a nearest-neighbor algorithm in which closely related sequences were merged to remove PCR and sequencing errors. To assign V, D and J gene segments, CDR3 sequences were aligned to IMGT reference sequences. Each retained sequence needed at least a six-nucleotide match to both a V gene segment and a J gene segment. A rearrangement counted as productive if the CDR3 had no stop codons and remained in frame with V and J, and every other rearrangement counted as non-productive. Following IMGT convention, CDR3 was defined as the stretch from the second conserved V-encoded cysteine to the conserved J-encoded phenylalanine. The earlier analysis of fewer than 700 of the donors excluded sequences that lacked an unambiguous match to a single V gene segment. An earlier analysis of approximately 590 of the donors called V segments functional above 56.7% productive rearrangements and segregating when the between-donor standard deviation exceeded 5%. A statistical classification framework was built for diagnosing cytomegalovirus status from the catalog of TCR beta chain sequences. A later analysis assigned V and J genes by comparing TCR nucleotide sequences with IMGT/GENE-DB human TR gene sequences. The TCRdist pipeline was used in a later analysis to assign CDR3 sequences and most-parsimonious VDJ recombination scenarios. A later analysis defined each TCR beta chain by its CDR3 amino acid sequence plus V-gene family, and excluded reads lacking a unique V-gene family. To address suspected cross-contamination and a sequencing artifact, a later analysis removed approximately 600 highly shared, low-generation-probability nucleotide sequences. In a later analysis, a clonal expansion index was calculated for each public chain from normalized within-repertoire ranks of inferred template counts. In a later analysis, generation probabilities were computed using a VDJ recombination model fitted to out-of-frame rearrangements, and the results were checked against IGoR. In a later analysis, hypergeometric tests were used to score TCR-TCR, TCR-HLA and TCR-CMV co-occurrence, with a repertoire-size bias correction applied to TCR pairs. False discovery rates were estimated in a later analysis by permuting HLA or CMV assignments 20 times. In a later analysis, co-occurring TCRs were grouped using DBSCAN, with TCRdist sequence similarity added in when clustering inside HLA-allele-positive subsets. Repertoires with fewer than 30,000 or more than 120,000 public chains, plus five repertoires with anomalous nucleotide sharing, were excluded from co-occurrence clustering. This immuneACCESS table, as held by TCRdb, lists in-frame sequences with V and J called but not all clones. Of the missing ones, under half trace to an unresolved V gene in checked studies; the others have no known cause. V and J calls and clone size come straight from that table; D and trimming were deduced from the DNA. The sample contains roughly 120,000 clones, over 75% of them found a single time. The ten most abundant clones make up 9.5% to 15% of the sample.

The data are from a study of cytomegalovirus exposure and HLA in healthy donors (dated by TCRdb to about 2017). For the wider study: In an earlier analysis of around 540 of the donors, 250 to 350 Gb of sequence data and approximately 120 million unique TCR beta sequences from 180 million or so T cells were reported. To decide whether each TCR beta V gene segment behaved as functional or pseudogenic, an earlier analysis of over 500 of the donors relied on high-throughput TCR beta sequencing. Along with the approximately 670-subject first cohort, a separate validation cohort of 120 different subjects was used. Both class I and class II loci were covered by HLA typing, at four-digit resolution. The T cell repertoires of 550 to 850 subjects were profiled by immunosequencing and related to cytomegalovirus serostatus. Among the roughly 380 genotyped donors, approximately 81% belonged to the genetic ancestry cluster associated with self-reported Caucasian donors. To predict cytomegalovirus infection status, the study combined high-throughput TCR immunosequencing, statistical association of individual TCRs with disease status, and machine learning. All discovery cohort repertoires had been generated using a single sequencing platform. Several DR-DQ haplotypes were handled as single units for association and clustering, since linkage in the cohort was strong. Approximately 310 gigabases of sequencing data and approximately 85 million unique TCR sequences were included in an early release covering under 650 HLA-typed donors. The study aimed to test whether cataloging public T cell receptors could reveal signatures of past pathogen exposure. Rather than drawing on any new phenotypic data, the later analysis identified candidate immune exposures from TCR beta sequences and the way those sequences occurred across donors. A later genetic analysis used genome-wide SNP genotypes for about three fifths of the 666 donors, treating that subset as a discovery cohort. Among roughly 370 genotyped donors of the cohort, an average of about 240,000 unique TCR beta nucleotide sequences were sequenced per donor, 15% to 20% of them non-productive. Typing coverage differed by locus: A, B, C, DRB1 and DQB1 were typed in roughly 620-640 donors, DQA1 in about 560, DPA1 in 600 to 610, and DPB1 in 450 to 490. In a later analysis, previously published TCR beta repertoires from about 640 donors were re-analyzed and high-resolution HLA genotyping was added so that TCR occurrence patterns could be studied. Donor age, sex, ethnicity and CMV serostatus were collected together with the repertoire data.

Paper-wide results and their limitations: According to a later analysis, parvovirus B19, influenza, CMV and Epstein-Barr virus appeared linked to several top co-occurrence clusters. A further reported finding was that TCR beta sequences accurately predicted the HLA-A and HLA-B alleles for most subjects in the first cohort. Cytomegalovirus status was reported to be diagnosed by the classifier with high specificity and sensitivity in both the original and validation cohorts. The earlier analysis of approximately 560 of the donors excluded approximately 15 rarely observed V segments, including chromosome 9 orphons, because counts were too low. Only TCR beta chains were sequenced in this cohort, and the absence of alpha or paired-chain data limited detectable features. Roughly uniform sequencing depth across donors was assumed in presence/absence analyses, although this assumption may not hold. A later analysis associated some 17,000 TCR beta sequences with specific HLA alleles at a false discovery rate of 0.05. When HLA alleles, especially DR and DQ, strongly co-occurred, TCR associations were difficult to assign to individual alleles. A later analysis found that HLA-associated TCR beta chains were more clonally expanded and had lower generation probabilities than equally common non-associated chains. Linkage disequilibrium might explain the correlated functional status among segregating V segments, but an unknown experimental factor could not be ruled out. A cluster of highly shared sequence variants was judged likely to represent a technical artifact of the sequencing pipeline. A few of the identified cytomegalovirus-associated TCR beta chains were confirmed in vitro to be specific for cytomegalovirus antigens. The authors suggested that the approach could potentially be extended to other disease states and immunological phenotypes. In a later analysis, most CMV-associated TCR beta chains were found to appear HLA-restricted, with HLA associations seemingly driven largely by CMV exposure. The study gave a list of more than 150 TCR beta chains associated with cytomegalovirus. Compared with the roughly 700-donor mean, donors in an Asian-associated ancestry cluster had fewer N-insertions in productive TCRs, according to a later genetic analysis. The only immune exposure information available for the cohort was CMV serostatus. Because HLA typing was missing for some donors at each locus, association tests included only the typed subset. The 87-base-pair reads could not distinguish some IMGT-functional V segments, including TRBV6-2 and TRBV6-3, so those segments were excluded. In a later analysis, TCR association rates were found to vary across HLA loci, with the most associated TCRs seen for DRB1 alleles and the fewest for HLA-C alleles. A later genetic analysis associated a missense DCLRE1C variant with V-gene and J-gene trimming of TCR beta chains, and an independent cohort replicated the association. Most TCR sequences were observed very rarely across donors, whereas some public TCRs were present in many individuals. Broadly in line with IMGT annotations, most TCR beta V segments showed up in productive rearrangements about 87% or about 30% of the time in an earlier analysis of 587 of the donors.

The cohort comprised some 700 healthy bone marrow donors. Cohort members were all nominally healthy when sampled, although unrecorded immune exposures were likely present. The donor was CMV seropositive and was included in the group of approximately 300 seropositive cohort members. A peripheral blood sample was collected from each donor, and TCR beta sequencing was performed on peripheral blood mononuclear cells. The Qiagen DNeasy Blood Extraction Kit was used to extract genomic DNA from the blood cell samples. The CDR3 spans 17 residues, from the cysteine through the phenylalanine. The CDR3 DNA has 51 bases and is translated from base 1. Looking up the germline V gene yields CDR1 MGHRA and CDR2 YSYEKL. At the junction V is shortened by 2 bases and J by 7 bases, with 20 bases in between.

The clonotype was recovered from a woman aged 35 to 49 in good health and CMV-seropositive. Sequencing was done on a sample of PBMCs. The chain links TRBV4-1 with TRBJ2-2; matching of 6 bases hints at TRBD2 as the D gene. The nucleotide sequence reads as follows: TGCGCCAGCAGCCAACTTGGACTACCTAAACGGAGCGGGGAGCTGTTTTTT. Translation gives CASSQLGLPKRSGELFF.